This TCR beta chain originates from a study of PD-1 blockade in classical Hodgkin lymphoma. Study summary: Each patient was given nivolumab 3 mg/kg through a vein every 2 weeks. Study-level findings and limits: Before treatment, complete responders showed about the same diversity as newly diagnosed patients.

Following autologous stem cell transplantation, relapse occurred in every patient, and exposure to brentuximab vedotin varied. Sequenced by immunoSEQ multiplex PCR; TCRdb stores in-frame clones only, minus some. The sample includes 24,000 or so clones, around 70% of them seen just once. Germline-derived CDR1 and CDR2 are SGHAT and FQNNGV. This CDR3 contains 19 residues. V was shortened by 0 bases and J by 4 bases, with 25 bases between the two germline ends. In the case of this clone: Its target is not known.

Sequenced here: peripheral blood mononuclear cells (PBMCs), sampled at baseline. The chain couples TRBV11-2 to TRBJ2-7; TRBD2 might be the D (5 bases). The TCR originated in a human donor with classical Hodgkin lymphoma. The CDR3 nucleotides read TGTGCCAGCAGCTTAGATCGTGGCACAGAGAGGGTAGGCTCTTACGAGCAGTACTTC. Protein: CASSLDRGTERVGSYEQYF.